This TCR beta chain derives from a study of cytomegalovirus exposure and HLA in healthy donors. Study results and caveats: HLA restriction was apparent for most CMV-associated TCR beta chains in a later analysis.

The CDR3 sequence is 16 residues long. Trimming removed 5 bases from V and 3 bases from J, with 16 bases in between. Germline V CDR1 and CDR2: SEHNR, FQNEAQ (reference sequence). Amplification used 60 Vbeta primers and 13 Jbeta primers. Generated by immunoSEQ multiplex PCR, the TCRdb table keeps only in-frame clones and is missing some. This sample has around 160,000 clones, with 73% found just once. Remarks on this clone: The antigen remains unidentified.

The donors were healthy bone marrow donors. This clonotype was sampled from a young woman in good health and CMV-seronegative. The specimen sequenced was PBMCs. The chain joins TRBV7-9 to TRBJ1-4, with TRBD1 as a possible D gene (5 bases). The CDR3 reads CASSRGGVSSNEKLFF. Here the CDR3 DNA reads TGTGCCAGCAGCCGTGGAGGGGTCTCGTCTAATGAAAAACTGTTTTTT.